This entry lists 10 T cell receptor beta chains sequenced from one sample in a study of blood T cell repertoires in COVID-19. Profiling relied on immunoSEQ multiplex PCR, and the TCRdb table lists in-frame clones only, not all of them. Here the sample spans 200,000 to 250,000 clones, 84% being singletons. The sequencing input was peripheral blood. These receptors were obtained from a woman of 80 years or more with active or convalescent COVID-19.

This chain links TRBV27 with TRBJ1-6, with D perhaps matching TRBD1 (6 bases). Germline loops: CDR1 MNHEY, CDR2 SMNVEV (reference sequence). Trimming left V 3 bases short and J 8 bases short, with 14 bases between. The CDR3 runs 15 residues. The CDR3 loop is CASSLGAGRDSPLHF. For the CDR3, the DNA is TGTGCCAGCAGTTTGGGGGCAGGGAGGGATTCACCCCTCCACTTT.

The V call is TRBV6-5, the J call TRBJ1-1, with 7 bases aligning to TRBD1. CDR1 and CDR2 (germline): MNHEY, SVGAGI. V shed 0 bases and J 1 base; nucleotides not matched to a gene: 2. The CDR3 has 15 amino acids. The CDR3 region is CASSYSRQGNTEAFF. The CDR3 DNA is TGTGCCAGCAGTTACTCGAGACAGGGGAACACTGAAGCTTTCTTT.

In this sample, this clone turned up once. This sequence joins TRBV27 and TRBJ1-1; unclear D gene. This CDR3 is 14 amino acids long. CDR1 is MNHEY and CDR2 is SMNVEV in the germline V gene (reference sequence). The V gene lost 3 bases and the J gene lost 1 base, with 9 bases spanning the gap. The CDR3 loop is CASSLADSNTEAFF. In DNA, the CDR3 is TGTGCCAGCAGTTTGGCAGATTCGAACACTGAAGCTTTCTTT.

On this clone itself: Relative to the germline gene, one junction end is altered; a read error may explain this. The rearrangement joins TRBV7-7 to TRBJ1-3; perhaps TRBD1 as D (5 bases). CDR3 size: 12 residues. Germline V gives CDR1 SSHAT, CDR2 FNYEAQ (reference sequence). CDR3 sequence: CASRFAGNTIYF. CDR3 DNA: TGTGCTAGCAGATTTGCAGGGAACACCATATATTTT.

The count of this clone is one. J is TRBJ2-1 and V is TRBV9; D unclear. The CDR3 runs to 16 residues. V was pared by 0 bases and J by 0 bases, with 10 bases between. Germline V gene lookup returns CDR1 SGDLS and CDR2 YYNGEE. CDR3 residues: CASSVEAYPSYNEQFF. CDR3 DNA sequence: TGTGCCAGCAGCGTAGAAGCCTATCCCTCCTACAATGAGCAGTTCTTC.

V is TRBV14 and J is TRBJ2-7; 8 bases are shared with TRBD1. CDR1 and CDR2 (germline): SGHDN, FVKESK. This CDR3 is 14 amino acids long. Trimming removed 0 bases from V and 5 bases from J; junction bases left unmatched: 3. CDR3 DNA sequence: TGTGCCAGCAGCCAAGAGTCCAGGGGGCACGAGCAGTACTTC. Translated, it gives CASSQESRGHEQYF.

The V gene is TRBV7-2, the J gene TRBJ1-3; D remains unclear. This CDR3 contains 15 residues. Germline lookup yields CDR1 SGHTA and CDR2 FQGNSA. The V gene lost 5 bases and the J gene lost 0 bases, with 11 bases spanning the gap. The CDR3 region has the DNA TGTGCCAGCAGCCCACGACATTCCTCTGGAAACACCATATATTTT. As protein: CASSPRHSSGNTIYF.

The chain combines TRBV7-9 with TRBJ1-1; D not resolved. CDR3 length equals 15 residues. The germline CDR1 and CDR2 sequences are SEHNR and FQNEAQ (reference sequence). V was pared by 3 bases and J by 0 bases, with 11 bases between. The CDR3 sequence: CASSFSSTMNTEAFF. The CDR3 DNA is TGTGCCAGCAGCTTTTCGTCTACTATGAACACTGAAGCTTTCTTT.

The rearrangement links TRBV2 to TRBJ1-6, with a possible D match to TRBD1 (5 bases). The V end was cut by 6 bases, the J end by 0 bases, with 9 bases between. The CDR3 sequence is 15 residues long. Germline-derived CDR1 and CDR2 are SNHLY and FYNNEI. The chain's CDR3 is CASRPDNSYNSPLHF. The DNA of the CDR3 is TGTGCCAGCAGGCCGGACAACTCCTATAATTCACCCCTCCACTTT.

The chain uses TRBV20-1 and TRBJ1-2; D gene unclear. CDR1 is DFQATT and CDR2 is SNEGSKA in the germline V gene (reference sequence). CDR3 size: 11 residues. V gave up 3 bases and J gave up 6 bases, with 8 bases separating them. CDR3 region: CSASWHDGYTF. In nucleotides, the CDR3 is TGCAGTGCTAGTTGGCACGATGGCTACACCTTC.